The clone carrying this T cell receptor beta chain has only a few counts. Antigen unknown. TCRdb called the 5' RACE reads again in MiXCR, with one record for every CDR3 protein. The data show about 63,000 distinct CDR3 sequences, 7.4% seen once. The CDR3 covers 16 residues. The V segment lost 3 bases and the J segment 2 bases; nucleotides outside the gene matches: 5. CDR1 and CDR2 (germline): SGHTA, FQGNSA. The data are from a study of T cells after yellow fever vaccination. Study as a whole: The SMART-Seq v4 Ultra Low Input method served to prepare the low-cell-number fractions. Findings and caveats of the study: Abundant clonotypes (contaminants from the bulk population) could be present in FACS-sorted repertoires. Re-detected after boosting: most primary clones, approximately 97% of CD4 and around 86% of CD8.

This sequence was found in a man aged 25-40 years who received the YFV17D yellow fever vaccine. The J gene is TRBJ2-7, the V gene TRBV7-2; 12 bases map to TRBD2. The sequenced sample was CD8+ T cells sorted from PBMCs, obtained 15 days after the yellow fever booster vaccination. The CDR3 protein is CASSLDGTSGPYEQYF. The CDR3 region has the DNA TGTGCCAGCAGCTTGGACGGGACTAGCGGGCCCTACGAGCAGTACTTC.